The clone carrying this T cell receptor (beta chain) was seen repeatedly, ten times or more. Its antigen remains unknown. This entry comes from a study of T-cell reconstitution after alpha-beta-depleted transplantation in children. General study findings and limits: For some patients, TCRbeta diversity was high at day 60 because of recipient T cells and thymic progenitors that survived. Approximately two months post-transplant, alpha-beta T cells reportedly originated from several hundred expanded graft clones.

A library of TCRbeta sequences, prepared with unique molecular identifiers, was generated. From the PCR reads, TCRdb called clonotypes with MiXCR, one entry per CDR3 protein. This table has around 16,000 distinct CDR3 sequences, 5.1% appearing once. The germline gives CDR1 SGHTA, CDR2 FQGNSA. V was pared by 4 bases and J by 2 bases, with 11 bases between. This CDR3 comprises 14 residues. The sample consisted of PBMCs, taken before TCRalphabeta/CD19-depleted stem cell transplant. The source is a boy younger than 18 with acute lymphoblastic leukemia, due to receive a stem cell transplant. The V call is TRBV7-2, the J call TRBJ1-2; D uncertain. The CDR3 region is CASSSWTVNYGYTF. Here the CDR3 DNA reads TGTGCCAGCAGCTCCTGGACGGTCAACTATGGCTACACCTTC.